This T cell receptor beta chain was observed in a study of technical replicates of blood from a handful of donors. Clones were sequenced by immunoSEQ multiplex PCR, and TCRdb holds only the in-frame ones, with some missing. The sample holds around 84,000 clones, roughly nine tenths seen once. CDR1 is MDHEN and CDR2 is SYDVKM in the germline V gene. The CDR3 is made up of 13 amino acids. Deletions cut 6 bases from V and 4 bases from J, with 7 bases between. This clone was recorded only once. The V gene is TRBV28, the J gene TRBJ2-6; no firm D call. The sample consisted of T cells isolated from PBMCs. The sequence was collected from a human donor in good health. CDR3: CASRARGANVLTF. The CDR3 nucleotides are TGTGCCAGCAGGGCTAGGGGGGCCAACGTCCTGACTTTC.